A selection of T cell receptor beta chains follows, all from one sample in a study of T-cell memory formation after mild COVID-19. TCRdb re-derived calls from the 5' RACE reads in MiXCR, one entry per CDR3 protein. The profile shows 550,000 to 650,000 distinct CDR3 sequences, 15% to 20% of them singletons. The sample comprised PBMCs or a T cell subset sorted from them (not recorded which). The receptors were sampled from an adult woman who had mild COVID-19 (a few samples of this study predate the infection). Cell type and time point are not known. Both conserved end residues are part of each CDR3. D genes are given only for firm matches. Expanded clones get a size class; other rows say once, few or many, or leave the size out.

size: few; D: NA; J: TRBJ2-1; V: TRBV27; DNA: TGTGCCAGCAGTCCCCGCCGGGACATGGGAGAGCAGTTCTTC; CDR3: CASSPRRDMGEQFF
size: NA; D: TRBD2; J: TRBJ2-1; V: TRBV7-3; DNA: TGTGCCAGCAGCTCCGGACTAGCGGGGGGGCAAAGTGAGCAGTTCTTC; CDR3: CASSSGLAGGQSEQFF
size: once; D: TRBD1; J: TRBJ1-1; V: TRBV5-1; DNA: TGCGCCAGCAGCGCGGGACAGGCGAACACTGAAGCTTTCTTT; CDR3: CASSAGQANTEAFF
size: few; D: NA; J: TRBJ1-1; V: TRBV3-1; DNA: TGTGCCAGCAGTGACAACCTTGAAGCTTTCTTT; CDR3: CASSDNLEAFF
size: NA; D: TRBD2; J: TRBJ2-1; V: TRBV18; DNA: TGTGCCAGCTCACCATTGACTAGCATAGGTGAGCAGTTCTTC; CDR3: CASSPLTSIGEQFF
size: NA; D: NA; J: TRBJ1-2; V: TRBV12-3/TRBV12-4; DNA: TGTGCCAGCAGTCTAGTAGGGGGGCGATTATCCACCTTC; CDR3: CASSLVGGRLSTF
size: many; D: NA; J: TRBJ1-4; V: TRBV12-3/TRBV12-4; DNA: TGTGCCAGCAGGGGGGACAACCTTGAAAAACTGTTTTTT; CDR3: CASRGDNLEKLFF
size: NA; D: NA; J: TRBJ1-1; V: TRBV5-1; DNA: TGCGCCAGCAGCCGGTGGGGGGGATGGATGAACACTGAAGCTTTCTTT; CDR3: CASSRWGGWMNTEAFF
size: NA; D: NA; J: TRBJ1-2; V: TRBV24-1; DNA: TGTGCCACCAGTGACTCCAGGACTGCGGCTGCCTACACCTTC; CDR3: CATSDSRTAAAYTF
size: NA; D: TRBD2; J: TRBJ2-7; V: TRBV19; DNA: TGTGCCAGTAGTATCCGCCCTAGCGGGAGAGCTGCCTACGAGCAGTACTTC; CDR3: CASSIRPSGRAAYEQYF
size: few; D: NA; J: TRBJ1-2; V: TRBV11-2; DNA: TGTGCCAGCAGCCTAGACAGGATGGTCAACTATGGCTACACCTTC; CDR3: CASSLDRMVNYGYTF
size: few; D: NA; J: TRBJ1-2; V: TRBV30; DNA: TGTGCCTGGAGTGTGGCGGTAAACTATGGCTACACCTTC; CDR3: CAWSVAVNYGYTF
size: many; D: NA; J: TRBJ2-1; V: TRBV20-1; DNA: TGCAGTGCTAGTTCCGATGAGCAGTTCTTC; CDR3: CSASSDEQFF
size: NA; D: TRBD1; J: TRBJ1-4; V: TRBV13; DNA: TGTGCCAGCAGCGGGCCACAGGGGGCAAATGAAAAACTGTTTTTT; CDR3: CASSGPQGANEKLFF
size: NA; D: NA; J: TRBJ1-1; V: TRBV20-1; DNA: TGCAGTGCTCCTATGGGCGGGAACACTGAAGCTTTCTTT; CDR3: CSAPMGGNTEAFF
size: few; D: TRBD1; J: TRBJ1-5; V: TRBV19; DNA: TGTGCCAGCCGGACAGGGGGCAATCAGCCCCAGCATTTT; CDR3: CASRTGGNQPQHF
size: few; D: NA; J: TRBJ1-4; V: TRBV7-6; DNA: TGTGCCAGCAGCTTTTCTTCCCTTGCAACTAATGAAAAACTGTTTTTT; CDR3: CASSFSSLATNEKLFF
size: NA; D: NA; J: TRBJ1-5; V: TRBV6-6; DNA: TGTGCCAGCAGGAAGACAGAAAATAGCAATCAGCCCCAGCATTTT; CDR3: CASRKTENSNQPQHF
size: NA; D: NA; J: TRBJ2-7; V: TRBV5-4; DNA: TGTGCCAGCAGCTCAGGCGGGCATTACGAGCAGTACTTC; CDR3: CASSSGGHYEQYF
size: few; D: TRBD1; J: TRBJ2-7; V: TRBV6-2/TRBV6-3; DNA: TGTGCCAGCAGTTACGGCGAGGACAGGCAATACGAGCAGTACTTC; CDR3: CASSYGEDRQYEQYF
size: NA; D: NA; J: TRBJ2-7; V: TRBV20-1; DNA: TGCAGTGCTAGAGACAGGGGTTCGGTCTCCTACGAGCAGTACTTC; CDR3: CSARDRGSVSYEQYF
size: NA; D: NA; J: TRBJ2-7; V: TRBV10-3; DNA: TGTGCCATCAGTGAAGACTGGGACGAGCAGTACTTC; CDR3: CAISEDWDEQYF
size: few; D: NA; J: TRBJ2-1; V: TRBV4-2; DNA: TGTGCCAGCAGTATGGCTGGACTAAGCAATGAGCAGTTCTTC; CDR3: CASSMAGLSNEQFF
size: few; D: TRBD2; J: TRBJ2-5; V: TRBV9; DNA: TGTGCCAGCAGCTCCCGGACTAGCGGAGAGACCCAGTACTTC; CDR3: CASSSRTSGETQYF
size: NA; D: NA; J: TRBJ2-3; V: TRBV11-2; DNA: TGTGCCAGCAGCTTTGGGCAGGGAGGCGTAGATACGCAGTATTTT; CDR3: CASSFGQGGVDTQYF
size: few; D: TRBD2; J: TRBJ2-1; V: TRBV20-1; DNA: TGCAGTGCCAACCCAGCTAGCGGGGGGGTCAATGAGCAGTTCTTC; CDR3: CSANPASGGVNEQFF
size: NA; D: NA; J: TRBJ1-1; V: TRBV25-1; DNA: TGTGCCAGCAGTGAGGGACTGCCGGGGACTGAAGCTTTCTTT; CDR3: CASSEGLPGTEAFF
size: NA; D: NA; J: TRBJ2-2; V: TRBV24-1; DNA: TGTGCCACCAGTGATTTCGGCGGGGAGCTGTTTTTT; CDR3: CATSDFGGELFF
size: once; D: NA; J: TRBJ1-5; V: TRBV5-1; DNA: TGCGCCAGCAGCTTGGAGACAGCCTATAGCAATCAGCCCCAGCATTTT; CDR3: CASSLETAYSNQPQHF
size: NA; D: NA; J: TRBJ1-1; V: TRBV12-3/TRBV12-4; DNA: TGTGCCAGCAGTTTTGGGGGAACGAACACTGAAGCTTTCTTT; CDR3: CASSFGGTNTEAFF
size: NA; D: NA; J: TRBJ2-3; V: TRBV12-3/TRBV12-4; DNA: TGTGCCAGCAGTTTAGAAAGCCGTTGGTCTACGCAGTATTTT; CDR3: CASSLESRWSTQYF
size: few; D: NA; J: TRBJ2-2; V: TRBV5-1; DNA: TGCGCCAGCAGCTTGTCGCCTAGTCCCCGGGAGCTGTTTTTT; CDR3: CASSLSPSPRELFF
size: NA; D: NA; J: TRBJ1-2; V: TRBV4-1; DNA: TGCGCCAGCAGCCAAGAGGGGACTAGAGGGAACTATGGCTACACCTTC; CDR3: CASSQEGTRGNYGYTF
size: few; D: NA; J: TRBJ1-5; V: TRBV25-1; DNA: TGTGCCAGCAGTGAATCCGAGGGGAGCAATCAGCCCCAGCATTTT; CDR3: CASSESEGSNQPQHF
size: many; D: NA; J: TRBJ2-3; V: TRBV11-3; DNA: TGTGCCAGCAGCTCGTCGGGACGCTTAGATACGCAGTATTTT; CDR3: CASSSSGRLDTQYF
size: many; D: NA; J: TRBJ2-7; V: TRBV9; DNA: TGTGCCAGCAGCGTAGTTCCAGGGGATTACGAGCAGTACTTC; CDR3: CASSVVPGDYEQYF
size: many; D: TRBD2; J: TRBJ2-7; V: TRBV7-8; DNA: TGTGCCAGCAGCGCGGGACTAGCGGGATCCTACGAGCAGTACTTC; CDR3: CASSAGLAGSYEQYF
size: NA; D: NA; J: TRBJ1-4; V: TRBV2; DNA: TGTGCCAGCAGTGCCCCTAAGGTGGGGGACTCAACTAATGAAAAACTGTTTTTT; CDR3: CASSAPKVGDSTNEKLFF
size: few; D: TRBD1; J: TRBJ1-6; V: TRBV7-2; DNA: TGTGCCAGCAGCCTAGCACCGGACAGGGGATCTTCACCCCTCCACTTT; CDR3: CASSLAPDRGSSPLHF
size: NA; D: NA; J: TRBJ2-5; V: TRBV24-1; DNA: TGTGCCACCAGTGATTTGGGGAGGGGGGAGACCCAGTACTTC; CDR3: CATSDLGRGETQYF
size: few; D: TRBD1; J: TRBJ1-1; V: TRBV19; DNA: TGTGCCAGTAGTTCATCTGGGACAGGAGCTTTCTTT; CDR3: CASSSSGTGAFF
size: few; D: TRBD2; J: TRBJ2-1; V: TRBV20-1; DNA: TGCAGTGCTAGACCTATCGGTGGGACTAGCGGGGTGTCCTACAATGAGCAGTTCTTC; CDR3: CSARPIGGTSGVSYNEQFF